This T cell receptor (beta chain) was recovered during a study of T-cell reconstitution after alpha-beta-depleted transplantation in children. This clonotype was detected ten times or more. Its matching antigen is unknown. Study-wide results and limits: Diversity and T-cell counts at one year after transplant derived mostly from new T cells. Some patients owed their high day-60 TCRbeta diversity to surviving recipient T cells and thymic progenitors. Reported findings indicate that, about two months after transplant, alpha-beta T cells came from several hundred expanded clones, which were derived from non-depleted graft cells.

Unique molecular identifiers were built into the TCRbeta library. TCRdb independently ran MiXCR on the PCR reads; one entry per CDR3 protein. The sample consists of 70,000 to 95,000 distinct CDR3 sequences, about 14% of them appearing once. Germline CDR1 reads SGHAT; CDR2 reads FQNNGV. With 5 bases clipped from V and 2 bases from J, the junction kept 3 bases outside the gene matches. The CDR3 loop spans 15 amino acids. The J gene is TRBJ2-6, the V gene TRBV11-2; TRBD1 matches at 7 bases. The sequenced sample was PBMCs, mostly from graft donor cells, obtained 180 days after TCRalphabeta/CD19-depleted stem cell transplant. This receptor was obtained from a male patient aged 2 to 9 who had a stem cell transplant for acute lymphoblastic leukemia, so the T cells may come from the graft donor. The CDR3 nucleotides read TGTGCCAGCAGCCCCGACAGGGCTGGGGCCAACGTCCTGACTTTC. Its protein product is CASSPDRAGANVLTF.